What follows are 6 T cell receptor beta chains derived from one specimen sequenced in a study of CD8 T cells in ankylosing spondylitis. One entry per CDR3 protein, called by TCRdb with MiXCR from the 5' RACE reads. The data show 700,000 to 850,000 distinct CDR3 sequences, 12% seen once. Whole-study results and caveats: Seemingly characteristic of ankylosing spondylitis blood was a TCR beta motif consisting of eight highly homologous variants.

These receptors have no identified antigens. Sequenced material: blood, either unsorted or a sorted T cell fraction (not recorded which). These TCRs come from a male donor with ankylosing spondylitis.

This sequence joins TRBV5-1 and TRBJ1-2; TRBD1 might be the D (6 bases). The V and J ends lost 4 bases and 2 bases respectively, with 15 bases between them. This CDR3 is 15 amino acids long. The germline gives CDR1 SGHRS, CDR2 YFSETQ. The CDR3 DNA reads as TGCGCCAGCAGCGCGATAAAGACAGGAAACTATGGCTACACCTTC. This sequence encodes CASSAIKTGNYGYTF.

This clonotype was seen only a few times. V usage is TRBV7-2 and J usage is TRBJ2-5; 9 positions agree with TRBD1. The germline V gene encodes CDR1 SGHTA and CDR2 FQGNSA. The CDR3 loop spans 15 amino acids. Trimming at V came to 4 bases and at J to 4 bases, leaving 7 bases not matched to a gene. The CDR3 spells CASSSPPGQGETQYF. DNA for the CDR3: TGTGCCAGCAGCTCCCCACCGGGACAGGGAGAGACCCAGTACTTC.

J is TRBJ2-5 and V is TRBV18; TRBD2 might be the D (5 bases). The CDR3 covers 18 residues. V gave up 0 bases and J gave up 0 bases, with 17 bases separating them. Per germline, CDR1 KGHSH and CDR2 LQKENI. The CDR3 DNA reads TGTGCCAGCTCACCACCGGGGTCCTCGGGATTGAACCAAGAGACCCAGTACTTC. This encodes CASSPPGSSGLNQETQYF.

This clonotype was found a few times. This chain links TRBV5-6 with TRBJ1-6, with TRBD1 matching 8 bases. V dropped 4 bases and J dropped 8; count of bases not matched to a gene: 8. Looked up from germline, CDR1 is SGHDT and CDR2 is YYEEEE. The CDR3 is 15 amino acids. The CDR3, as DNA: TGTGCCAGCAGCACCCCGGACAGGGAATATTCACCCCTCCACTTT. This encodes CASSTPDREYSPLHF. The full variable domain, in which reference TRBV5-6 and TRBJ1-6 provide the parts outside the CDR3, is DAGVTQSPTHLIKTRGQQVTLRCSPKSGHDTVSWYQQALGQGPQFIFQYYEEEERQRGNFPDRFSGHQFPNYSSELNVNALLLGDSALYLCASSTPDREYSPLHFGNGTRLTVT.

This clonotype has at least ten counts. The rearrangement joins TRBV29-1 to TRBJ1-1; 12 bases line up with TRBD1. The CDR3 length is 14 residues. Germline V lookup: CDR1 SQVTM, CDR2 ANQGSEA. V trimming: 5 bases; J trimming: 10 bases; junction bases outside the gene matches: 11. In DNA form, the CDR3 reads TGCAGCGTTCCCTTACCGGGACAGGGGGCCGGAGCTTTCTTT. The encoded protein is CSVPLPGQGAGAFF.

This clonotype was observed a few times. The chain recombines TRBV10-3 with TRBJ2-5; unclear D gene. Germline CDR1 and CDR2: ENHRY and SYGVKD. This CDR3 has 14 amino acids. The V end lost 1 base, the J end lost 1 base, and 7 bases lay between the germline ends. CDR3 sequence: CAISELGSQETQYF. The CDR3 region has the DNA TGTGCCATCAGTGAGTTAGGCAGCCAAGAGACCCAGTACTTC.